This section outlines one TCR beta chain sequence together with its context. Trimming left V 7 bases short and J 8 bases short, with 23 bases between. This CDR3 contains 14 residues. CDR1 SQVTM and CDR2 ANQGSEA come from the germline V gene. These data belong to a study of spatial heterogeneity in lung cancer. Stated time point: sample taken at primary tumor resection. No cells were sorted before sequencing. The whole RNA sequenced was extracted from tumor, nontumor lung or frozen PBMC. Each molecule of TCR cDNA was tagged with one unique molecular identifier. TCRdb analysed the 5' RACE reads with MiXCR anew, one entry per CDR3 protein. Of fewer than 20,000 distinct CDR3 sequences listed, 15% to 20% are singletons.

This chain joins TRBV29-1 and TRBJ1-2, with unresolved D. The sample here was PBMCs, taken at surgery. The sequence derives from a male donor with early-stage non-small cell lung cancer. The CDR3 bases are TGCAGCGCGGGTCCTGCGGGAATCAACGTCGGCTACACCTTC. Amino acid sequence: CSAGPAGINVGYTF.